This passage covers 20 T cell receptor beta chains from one sample sequenced in a study of OX40 agonist ivuxolimab in advanced cancers. Data came from immunoSEQ multiplex PCR; TCRdb stores just in-frame clones and leaves some out. The sample contains 60,000 to 90,000 clones, more than 90% of which appear only once. This material consisted of CD4+ or CD8+ T cells sorted from blood, taken in a trial of the OX40 agonist ivuxolimab. All receptors come from an adult with an advanced solid tumor such as melanoma, head and neck, liver or kidney cancer.

This sequence joins TRBV28 and TRBJ1-2; 8 bases fit TRBD1. This CDR3 is built from 14 residues. The ends lost 6 bases at V and 4 bases at J; junction bases unmatched: 7. Germline lookup yields CDR1 MDHEN and CDR2 SYDVKM. The CDR3 protein is CASRDGQGSYGYTF. The CDR3 nucleotides read TGTGCCAGCAGGGACGGACAGGGTAGCTATGGCTACACCTTC.

The CDR3, as DNA: TGCGCCAGCAGCCAGGGAACTTCCGTCCAAGGGGCCCAGTACTTC. Its translation is CASSQGTSVQGAQYF. The chain links TRBV4-3 to TRBJ2-5, with D maybe TRBD1 (5 bases). The germline V and J ends were trimmed by 3 bases and 9 bases, with 20 bases remaining between them. The CDR3 consists of 15 residues. Germline loops: CDR1 LGHNA, CDR2 YSLEER.

This clone was seen just once. The V gene is TRBV28, the J gene TRBJ1-4, with TRBD1 identical over 8 bases. Germline CDR1 reads MDHEN; CDR2 reads SYDVKM. V lost 4 bases to trimming and J lost 0 bases; unmatched junction nucleotides: 7. This CDR3 has 17 residues. In DNA, the CDR3 is TGTGCCAGCAGTTCCCCGTGGACAGGGTCAACTAATGAAAAACTGTTTTTT. This sequence encodes CASSSPWTGSTNEKLFF.

This chain joins TRBV5-1 and TRBJ1-4; 7 nucleotides agree with TRBD1. Per the germline V gene, CDR1 is SGHRS and CDR2 is YFSETQ. This CDR3 is built from 16 residues. The J segment lost 1 base and the V segment lost 3 bases, leaving 6 bases of the junction unmatched. In nucleotides, the CDR3 is TGCGCCAGCAGCTCTGAACAGGGGAGAACTAATGAAAAACTGTTTTTT. Translation gives CASSSEQGRTNEKLFF.

V is TRBV7-2 and J is TRBJ1-1; TRBD1 might be the D (6 bases). V lost 1 base and J lost 3, with 12 bases in between. Germline V gene sequence: CDR1 SGHTA, CDR2 FQGNSA. The CDR3 consists of 15 residues. The CDR3 sequence: CASSLVQGLDTEAFF. The CDR3 coding sequence is TGTGCCAGCAGCTTAGTACAGGGTCTAGACACTGAAGCTTTCTTT.

This chain's CDR3 is CASSPGVNRLPWQYF. CDR3 sequence (DNA): TGTGCCAGCAGCCCCGGAGTTAACAGGCTCCCCTGGCAGTACTTC. This chain links TRBV14 with TRBJ2-7; the D gene is possibly TRBD1 (5 bases). V was trimmed by 4 bases and J by 9 bases, leaving 22 bases between them. Germline V CDR1 and CDR2: SGHDN, FVKESK. The CDR3 spans 15 residues.

The chain couples TRBV28 to TRBJ1-3, with no clear D. The CDR3 is 17 amino acids. Deletions cut 3 bases from V and 0 bases from J, with 15 bases between. Germline CDR1 and CDR2: MDHEN and SYDVKM. The CDR3, as DNA: TGTGCCAGCAGTTTCGGTGGTCAGCCCTTCTCTGGAAACACCATATATTTT. Protein sequence: CASSFGGQPFSGNTIYF.

This clone was observed once. The rearrangement uses TRBV30 and TRBJ2-5; a possible D gene is TRBD1 (6 bases). V was pared by 1 base and J by 6 bases, with 15 bases between. The CDR3 consists of 14 residues. Germline V gene sequence: CDR1 GTSNPN, CDR2 SVGIG (reference sequence). CDR3 amino acids: CAWSATRDTKTQYF. The CDR3 nucleotides are TGTGCCTGGAGTGCGACCCGGGACACAAAGACCCAGTACTTC.

This clone was seen just once. V and J are TRBV6-1 and TRBJ2-7; D perhaps matches TRBD2 (6 bases). The germline V gene encodes CDR1 MNHNS and CDR2 SASEGT. The CDR3 spans 13 residues. The V end was cut by 11 bases, the J end by 1 base, with 15 bases between. The CDR3 DNA reads TGTGCCGGCCGAATGGGGGGTTCCTACGAGCAGTACTTC. This sequence encodes CAGRMGGSYEQYF.

CDR3 nucleotide sequence: TGTGCCATCAGCGGGACAGCCGACGAGCAGTACTTC. Encoded protein: CAISGTADEQYF. The chain joins TRBV10-3 to TRBJ2-7, with 7 bases fitting TRBD1. J gave up 5 bases and V 6 bases, and 4 bases lay outside the gene matches. This CDR3 is built from 12 residues. The germline gives CDR1 ENHRY, CDR2 SYGVKD.

The chain carries TRBV10-3 and TRBJ1-2, with D perhaps matching TRBD1 (5 bases). The CDR3 runs to 16 residues. Germline V gene sequence: CDR1 ENHRY, CDR2 SYGVKD. Deletions cut 2 bases from V and 4 bases from J, with 17 bases between. CDR3 amino acids: CAISERQGSGIYGYTF. The CDR3 DNA follows: TGTGCCATCAGTGAGAGGCAGGGCAGTGGAATCTATGGCTACACCTTC.

The J gene is TRBJ1-2, the V gene TRBV5-1; 10 bases are a match to TRBD1. The J segment lost 4 bases and the V segment lost 3 bases, leaving 3 bases of the junction unmatched. The germline CDR1 and CDR2 sequences are SGHRS and YFSETQ. CDR3 length: 14 residues. The CDR3 DNA reads TGCGCCAGCAGCTGGGGACAGGGGAGCTATGGCTACACCTTC. Translating gives CASSWGQGSYGYTF.

As DNA, the CDR3 is TGTGCCAGCAGCTTAGCCGACAGGGCTGGGGAGCTGTTTTTT. Protein sequence: CASSLADRAGELFF. The rearrangement joins TRBV7-2 to TRBJ2-2; 7 nucleotides line up with TRBD1. The junction had 3 bases not matched to a gene; V was cut back by 0 bases and J by 8 bases. There are 14 residues in the CDR3. The germline CDR1 and CDR2 sequences are SGHTA and FQGNSA.

This clone was detected a few times. The chain couples TRBV7-2 to TRBJ2-5, with 9 bases identical to TRBD2. CDR3 length: 17 amino acids. With 0 bases clipped from V and 5 bases from J, the junction kept 10 bases outside the gene matches. Germline loops: CDR1 SGHTA, CDR2 FQGNSA. CDR3 sequence: CASSLAPTSGAGETQYF. The CDR3 DNA reads as TGTGCCAGCAGCTTAGCACCGACTAGCGGTGCTGGGGAGACCCAGTACTTC.

This clone appeared once. The V and J genes are TRBV27 and TRBJ1-4, with a weak D call TRBD1 (5 bases). Germline V gives CDR1 MNHEY, CDR2 SMNVEV (reference sequence). The CDR3 is 14 residues long. Trimming cost V 6 bases and J 5 bases, with 13 bases left between them. The CDR3 protein is CASSRDLGNEKLFF. For the CDR3, the DNA is TGTGCCAGCAGCCGGGACCTGGGGAATGAAAAACTGTTTTTT.

V is TRBV20-1 and J is TRBJ2-5, with D hard to call. The germline CDR1 and CDR2 sequences are DFQATT and SNEGSKA (reference sequence). The CDR3 totals 10 residues. Between the trimmed V and J ends, which lost 3 bases and 5 bases, there was a span of 4 bases. The CDR3 reads CSARWETQYF. The CDR3, as DNA: TGCAGTGCTAGGTGGGAGACCCAGTACTTC.

J is TRBJ1-1 and V is TRBV10-3; D remains ambiguous. Per germline, CDR1 ENHRY and CDR2 SYGVKD. The V end lost 6 bases, the J end lost 1 base, and 3 bases lay between the germline ends. The CDR3 spans 11 residues. CDR3 loop: CAIRENTEAFF. For the CDR3, the DNA is TGTGCCATCAGGGAGAACACTGAAGCTTTCTTT.

This clone was counted between two and nine times. This sequence joins TRBV28 and TRBJ2-7; 8 nucleotides align to TRBD1. With V trimmed by 3 bases and J by 0 bases, 4 bases remained unmatched. Germline V gene sequence: CDR1 MDHEN, CDR2 SYDVKM. This CDR3 is 15 amino acids long. The CDR3 loop is CASSLTGEASYEQYF. CDR3 sequence (DNA): TGTGCCAGCAGTTTGACAGGGGAAGCCTCCTACGAGCAGTACTTC.

The rearrangement uses TRBV5-6 and TRBJ2-1; D perhaps matches TRBD2 (5 bases). The CDR3 is made up of 14 amino acids. V was shortened by 4 bases and J by 6 bases, with 14 bases between the two germline ends. The germline CDR1 and CDR2 sequences are SGHDT and YYEEEE. CDR3 sequence reads: CASSADLAINEQFF. CDR3 DNA: TGTGCCAGCAGCGCCGATCTAGCTATCAATGAGCAGTTCTTC.

This chain links TRBV18 with TRBJ2-2; TRBD2 aligns across 8 bases. Germline V lookup: CDR1 KGHSH, CDR2 LQKENI. This CDR3 region has 19 residues. V dropped 4 bases and J dropped 1; count of bases not matched to a gene: 14. The CDR3: CASSLLINPGLENTGELFF. The CDR3 DNA is TGTGCCAGCTCACTATTGATCAATCCGGGACTAGAGAACACCGGGGAGCTGTTTTTT.